The 3 T cell receptor beta chains below all came from one sample that was sequenced in a study of regulatory T cells in long-lasting Graves disease. iRepertoire HTBI primers and Arm-PCR of CDR3 regions built TCR beta libraries. MiXCR, applied by TCRdb to the multiplex PCR reads, yields one record per CDR3 protein. The sample has around 400,000 distinct CDR3 sequences, 12% seen once. As to time point: newly diagnosed GD, antithyroid drugs for less than 3 months. RNA from PBMCs was the source of the TCR library. These data are also associated with another study on T cells in Graves' hyperthyroidism and ophthalmopathy.

Sample: peripheral blood mononuclear cells (PBMCs), taken at new diagnosis, from a patient treated with antithyroid drugs. These receptors came from a woman aged 18-30 years with Graves disease.

As concerns this clonotype: The likely explanation is a read error, given a far larger clone one base away. For the CDR3, the DNA is TGTGCCAACAAGGCGAGGGGCTCCTACGAGCAGTACGTC. Amino acid sequence: CANKARGSYEQYV. The V call is TRBV27, the J call TRBJ2-7; perhaps D is TRBD1 or TRBD2 (5 bases each). Trimming removed 10 bases at V and 0 bases at J, with 13 bases between. In germline, CDR1 is MNHEY, CDR2 SMNVEV (reference sequence). The length of the CDR3 is 13 residues.

This clonotype came up a few times. This rearrangement joins TRBV3-1 to TRBJ1-4; D call uncertain. This CDR3 has 13 amino acids. CDR1 is LGHDT, CDR2 YNNKEL, per germline (reference sequence). The ends were cut back, 0 bases at V and 13 bases at J, with 12 bases in the middle. CDR3 nucleotides: TGTGCCAGCAGCCAAGAGCTGCGGAGGTCACTGTTTTTT. Translated, it gives CASSQELRRSLFF.

In its sample, this clonotype was seen many times. This chain joins TRBV19 and TRBJ1-1; TRBD1 matches 10 bases. This CDR3 is built from 14 residues. Losses at the gene ends were 11 bases for V and 1 base for J; bases not matched to a gene: 7. Germline-derived CDR1 and CDR2 are LNHDA and SQIVND (reference sequence). The CDR3, as DNA: TGTGCCGTCAGGGGACAGGGGTGGAACACTGAAGCTTTCTTT. It codes for CAVRGQGWNTEAFF.